This T cell receptor beta chain was profiled in a study of T-cell memory formation after mild COVID-19. Study-wide background: TCR clusters were largely donor specific. Study conclusions and caveats: The study found contracting CD4+ clones mainly in CM and EM and contracting CD8+ clones in EMRA.

This clonotype was observed a few times. Antigen: not known. The 5'RACE method, run with constant-segment primers, produced TCR alpha and TCR beta cDNA libraries (carrying sample barcodes and UMIs). TCRdb passed the 5' RACE reads through MiXCR, listing each CDR3 protein once. The table includes tens of thousands of distinct CDR3 sequences, nearly 25% detected once. This CDR3 has 15 residues. Germline CDR1 MGHRA, CDR2 YSYEKL. V lost 1 base and J 6 bases, leaving 10 bases between the germline ends. The genes are TRBV4-1 and TRBJ1-6; D gene unclear. The sequence was collected from a man younger than 30 who had mild COVID-19 (a few samples of this study predate the infection). Cell type and time point are not known. The sequencing sample was made of PBMCs or a T cell subset sorted from them (not recorded which). For the CDR3, the DNA is TGCGCCAGCAGCCAAGGAGGGCCGACTAATTCACCCCTCCACTTT. Its translation: CASSQGGPTNSPLHF.